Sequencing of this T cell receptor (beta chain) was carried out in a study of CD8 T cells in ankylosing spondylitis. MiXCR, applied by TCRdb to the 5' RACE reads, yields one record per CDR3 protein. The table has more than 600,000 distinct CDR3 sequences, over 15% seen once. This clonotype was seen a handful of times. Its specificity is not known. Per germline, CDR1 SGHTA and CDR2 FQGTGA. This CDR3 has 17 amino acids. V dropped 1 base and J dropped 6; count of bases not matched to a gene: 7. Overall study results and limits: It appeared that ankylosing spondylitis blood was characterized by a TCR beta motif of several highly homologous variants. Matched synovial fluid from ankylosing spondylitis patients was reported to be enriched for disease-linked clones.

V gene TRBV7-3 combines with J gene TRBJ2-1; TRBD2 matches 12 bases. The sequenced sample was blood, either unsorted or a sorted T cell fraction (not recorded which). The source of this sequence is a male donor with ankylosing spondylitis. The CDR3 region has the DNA TGTGCCAGCAGCTTAATAGGTCTAGCGGGAGGGCGCAATGAGCAGTTCTTC. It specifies CASSLIGLAGGRNEQFF.